A single sample is the source of the 27 T cell receptor beta chains below, sequenced in a study of shared clonotypes between healthy human individuals. Clones were sequenced by immunoSEQ multiplex PCR, and TCRdb holds only the in-frame ones, with some missing. Seen here are roughly 1.5 million clones, approximately 98% observed once, and the top ten hold roughly 0.4%. The sample was naive CD4+ T cells sorted from blood. Specified subset: CD45RA+ positively selected. The receptors shown here come from a man younger than 40 in good health.

V and J are TRBV23-1 and TRBJ1-5; D gene ambiguous. TRBV23-1 is given ORF status, its function remaining uncertain. V was trimmed by 3 bases and J by 2 bases, leaving 14 bases between them. The CDR3 runs to 16 residues. CDR3 DNA: TGCGCCAGCAGTCATAAGAGATCGGAGGGCAATCAGCCCCAGCATTTT. Translating it yields CASSHKRSEGNQPQHF.

This chain joins TRBV18 and TRBJ1-3, with TRBD1 matching 7 bases. The CDR3 contains 14 residues. Germline-derived CDR1 and CDR2 are KGHSH and LQKENI. With V trimmed by 2 bases and J by 8 bases, 6 bases remained unmatched. The CDR3 region is CASSPVLRGDTIYF. DNA for the CDR3: TGTGCCAGCTCACCAGTGCTCAGGGGGGACACCATATATTTT.

V usage is TRBV28 and J usage is TRBJ2-5; no definite D call. Trimming took 5 bases from V and 5 from J, leaving 6 bases between them. CDR3 length: 11 amino acids. Per the germline V gene, CDR1 is MDHEN and CDR2 is SYDVKM. The CDR3 loop is CASSHEETQYF. For the CDR3, the DNA is TGTGCCAGCAGTCACGAGGAGACCCAGTACTTC.

V usage is TRBV18 and J usage is TRBJ2-7; the match to TRBD2 covers 7 bases. The CDR3 runs 17 residues. J lost 7 bases, V lost 2 bases, and 17 bases had no gene match. Germline V CDR1 and CDR2: KGHSH, LQKENI. The DNA for the CDR3 is TGTGCCAGCTCACCATTAGGTCACGGACTAGATTTGGGTGAGCAGTACTTC. Its translation: CASSPLGHGLDLGEQYF.

The V call is TRBV27, the J call TRBJ1-2; D is unclear. Trimming pared 3 bases from V and 11 bases from J, leaving 19 bases between. The length of the CDR3 is 14 residues. The germline V gene has CDR1 MNHEY and CDR2 SMNVEV (reference sequence). Here the CDR3 DNA reads TGTGCCAGCAGTTTTCTAATCGGGGTCGGTCGTTACACCTTC. Translation: CASSFLIGVGRYTF.

The rearrangement uses TRBV6-5 and TRBJ2-3; no clear D. V shed 4 bases and J shed 5 bases, with 13 bases lying between them. CDR3 length equals 14 residues. Per the germline V gene, CDR1 is MNHEY and CDR2 is SVGAGI. The CDR3 spells CASSSTLTGDTQYF. The CDR3 nucleotides read TGTGCCAGCAGTTCCACCCTAACCGGAGATACGCAGTATTTT.

The chain recombines TRBV5-4 with TRBJ2-1; 7 bases map to TRBD2. This CDR3 contains 15 residues. The V segment lost 3 bases and the J segment 3 bases; nucleotides outside the gene matches: 6. Germline CDR1 reads SGHNT; CDR2 reads YYREEE (reference sequence). The CDR3 nucleotides are TGTGCCAGCAGCTCTCAGCGGGAAGGCTACAATGAGCAGTTCTTC. This codes for CASSSQREGYNEQFF.

The V and J genes are TRBV7-9 and TRBJ2-1, with 12 nucleotides matching TRBD2. With 7 bases clipped from V and 7 bases from J, the junction kept 8 bases outside the gene matches. Germline CDR1 is SEHNR and CDR2 is FQNEAQ (reference sequence). CDR3 length equals 15 residues. The CDR3 region is CASTRLGTSGNEQFF. The DNA of the CDR3 is TGTGCCAGCACCCGTCTAGGGACTAGCGGGAATGAGCAGTTCTTC.

The chain carries TRBV5-1 and TRBJ2-2; the D is unclear. CDR3 length equals 14 residues. V was cut by 0 bases and J by 6 bases, with 9 bases left in between. In germline, CDR1 is SGHRS, CDR2 YFSETQ. The CDR3, as DNA: TGCGCCAGCAGCTTGGTCCTGTCATCCGGGGAGCTGTTTTTT. It specifies CASSLVLSSGELFF.

This chain uses TRBV29-1 with TRBJ1-4, with 7 bases matching TRBD1. Looked up from germline, CDR1 is SQVTM and CDR2 is ANQGSEA. Losses at the gene ends were 5 bases for V and 7 bases for J; bases not matched to a gene: 7. This CDR3 has 13 amino acids. CDR3 protein: CSVQQGIVEKLFF. CDR3 DNA sequence: TGCAGCGTTCAACAGGGGATAGTTGAAAAACTGTTTTTT.

The V gene is TRBV14, the J gene TRBJ1-1; D is ambiguous. Germline assignment: CDR1 SGHDN and CDR2 FVKESK. This CDR3 contains 15 residues. V lost 4 bases to trimming and J lost 4 bases, with 16 bases between them. CDR3 in amino acids: CASSLTGADVTEAFF. In nucleotides, the CDR3 is TGTGCCAGCAGCCTCACGGGTGCTGATGTCACTGAAGCTTTCTTT.

V gene TRBV27 combines with J gene TRBJ2-3, with D possibly TRBD2 on 6 matching bases. The germline V gene has CDR1 MNHEY and CDR2 SMNVEV (reference sequence). This CDR3 comprises 17 residues. Trimming left V 3 bases short and J 2 bases short, with 18 bases between. CDR3 nucleotide sequence: TGTGCCAGCAGTTTCGGCGGGACTCAAAACCCCACAGATACGCAGTATTTT. This encodes CASSFGGTQNPTDTQYF.

A single count supports this clone. This chain uses TRBV6-5 with TRBJ2-7, with D uncertain. There are 13 residues in the CDR3. Germline V lookup: CDR1 MNHEY, CDR2 SVGAGI. The ends were cut back, 2 bases at V and 6 bases at J, with 11 bases in the middle. The CDR3 region is CASSYLGEVEQYF. The CDR3 nucleotides are TGTGCCAGCAGTTACCTGGGCGAGGTCGAGCAGTACTTC.

This clone was seen just once. This rearrangement joins TRBV28 to TRBJ2-7; 9 bases map to TRBD2. Trimming took 6 bases from V and 2 from J; bases not matched to a gene: 8. Germline CDR1 is MDHEN and CDR2 is SYDVKM. This CDR3 comprises 15 residues. The CDR3 DNA is TGTGCCAGCAGGGGGACTAGCCGTGATCCCTACGAGCAGTACTTC. Protein product: CASRGTSRDPYEQYF. Combining the CDR3 with reference TRBV28 and TRBJ2-7 gives the whole variable domain DVKVTQSSRYLVKRTGEKVFLECVQDMDHENMFWYRQDPGLGLRLIYFSYDVKMKEKGDIPEGYSVSREKKERFSLILESASTNQTSMYLCASRGTSRDPYEQYFGPGTRLTVT.

The genes are TRBV19 and TRBJ1-4; D might be TRBD1 (5 bases). Trimming shortened V by 8 bases and J by 6 bases, and 13 bases separated the two germline ends. The CDR3 sequence is 13 residues long. The germline V gene encodes CDR1 LNHDA and CDR2 SQIVND (reference sequence). The CDR3 DNA sequence: TGTGCCAGTGGCCTCGGGGGGGATGAAAAACTGTTTTTT. It is translated as CASGLGGDEKLFF.

About this clone: Distinct nucleotide sequences in the sample also encode this CDR3. The chain carries TRBV25-1 and TRBJ1-5; D is undetermined. There are 12 residues in the CDR3. V dropped 4 bases and J dropped 6 bases, with 7 bases sitting between them. Germline V lookup: CDR1 MGHDK, CDR2 SYGVNS. The CDR3 protein is CASSVGGQPQHF. Written as DNA, the CDR3 is TGTGCCAGCAGTGTCGGAGGTCAGCCCCAGCATTTT.

The rearrangement links TRBV5-5 to TRBJ2-7; D is perhaps TRBD2 (6 bases). The CDR3 spans 14 residues. In germline, CDR1 is SGHKS, CDR2 YYEKEE (reference sequence). V lost 4 bases and J lost 9, with 20 bases in between. In nucleotides, the CDR3 is TGTGCCAGCAGCAGATTAGCGGAGGGGCTAAGGCAGTACTTC. Protein product: CASSRLAEGLRQYF.

This chain connects TRBV28 to TRBJ2-3; D uncertain. V lost 4 bases and J 5 bases, leaving 22 bases between the germline ends. The CDR3 runs to 17 residues. Germline V gene lookup returns CDR1 MDHEN and CDR2 SYDVKM. CDR3 loop: CASSSTPRAKFLDTQYF. The CDR3 nucleotides are TGTGCCAGCAGTTCTACCCCCCGGGCCAAATTCCTAGATACGCAGTATTTT.

V is TRBV18 and J is TRBJ2-1; D is uncertain. The ends were cut back, 4 bases at V and 5 bases at J, with 9 bases in the middle. The V gene's germline CDR1 is KGHSH and CDR2 LQKENI. The CDR3 contains 13 residues. CDR3: CASSRGPDNEQFF. The CDR3 nucleotides are TGTGCCAGCTCACGGGGTCCAGACAATGAGCAGTTCTTC. The whole variable domain, remainder taken from reference TRBV18 and TRBJ2-1, is NAGVMQNPRHLVRRRGQEARLRCSPMKGHSHVYWYRQLPEEGLKFMVYLQKENIIDESGMPKERFSAEFPKEGPSILRIQQVVRGDSAAYFCASSRGPDNEQFFGPGTRLTVL.

The chain links TRBV5-1 to TRBJ2-7; 8 bases map to TRBD2. The CDR3 totals 14 residues. Trimming at V came to 4 bases and at J to 5 bases, leaving 8 bases not matched to a gene. Germline V CDR1 and CDR2: SGHRS, YFSETQ. The CDR3 here is CASSDPGGAHEQYF. The CDR3 region has the DNA TGCGCCAGCAGCGACCCCGGGGGGGCCCACGAGCAGTACTTC.

The CDR3 DNA is TGTGCCAGCAGCTTATTCGGGGGGCAGTTCTTC. Its translation is CASSLFGGQFF. The chain joins TRBV7-8 to TRBJ2-1; a weak D match, TRBD2 (6 bases). The CDR3 is 11 residues long. Germline V CDR1 and CDR2: SGHVS, FQNEAQ. V lost 2 bases to trimming and J lost 12 bases, with 8 bases between them.

This chain connects TRBV30 to TRBJ1-1; tentatively, D is TRBD1 (6 bases). The length of the CDR3 is 12 residues. The V gene's germline CDR1 is GTSNPN and CDR2 SVGIG (reference sequence). Trimming pared 4 bases from V and 5 bases from J, leaving 11 bases between. The CDR3 is CAWNVGGTEAFF. CDR3 nucleotides: TGTGCCTGGAATGTAGGGGGGACTGAAGCTTTCTTT.

The chain uses TRBV10-2 and TRBJ2-5; D uncertain. CDR3 length: 16 residues. V shed 2 bases and J shed 1 base, with 14 bases lying between them. In germline, CDR1 is WSHSY, CDR2 SAAADI. CDR3 sequence (DNA): TGCGCCAGCAGTGAGCTAGATAGGATAACCCAAGAGACCCAGTACTTC. It translates to CASSELDRITQETQYF.

The chain employs TRBV7-9 and TRBJ2-1, with unresolved D. The germline CDR1 and CDR2 sequences are SEHNR and FQNEAQ (reference sequence). The length of the CDR3 is 13 residues. V shed 3 bases and J shed 8 bases, with 11 bases lying between them. CDR3 nucleotide sequence: TGTGCCAGCAGCTTTCCGGACCTCCATGAGCAGTTCTTC. Its translation: CASSFPDLHEQFF.

The chain couples TRBV5-1 to TRBJ2-3; TRBD2 agrees at 11 bases. J was trimmed by 3 bases and V by 3 bases; bases with no gene match: 6. The CDR3 runs 16 residues. Looked up from germline, CDR1 is SGHRS and CDR2 is YFSETQ. In nucleotides, the CDR3 is TGCGCCAGCAGCTCCTCCGGGACTAGCGGAACAGATACGCAGTATTTT. This encodes CASSSSGTSGTDTQYF.

The chain joins TRBV5-1 to TRBJ2-1, with D perhaps matching TRBD1 (6 bases). Germline loops: CDR1 SGHRS, CDR2 YFSETQ. Trimming left V 0 bases short and J 6 bases short, with 10 bases between. CDR3 length equals 14 residues. CDR3 DNA: TGCGCCAGCAGCTTGGTATCCAGGGGCAATGAGCAGTTCTTC. This sequence encodes CASSLVSRGNEQFF.

This rearrangement joins TRBV7-6 to TRBJ2-2; maybe TRBD1 (6 bases). Between the trimmed V and J ends, which lost 1 base and 4 bases, there was a span of 7 bases. Germline assignment: CDR1 SGHVS and CDR2 FNYEAQ. The length of the CDR3 is 14 residues. The CDR3 spells CASSLGGGTGELFF. CDR3 in DNA: TGTGCCAGCAGCTTAGGAGGGGGCACCGGGGAGCTGTTTTTT. The whole variable domain, filled in from reference TRBV7-6 and TRBJ2-2, reads GAGVSQSPRYKVTKRGQDVALRCDPISGHVSLYWYRQALGQGPEFLTYFNYEAQQDKSGLPNDRFSAERPEGSISTLTIQRTEQRDSAMYRCASSLGGGTGELFFGEGSRLTVL.